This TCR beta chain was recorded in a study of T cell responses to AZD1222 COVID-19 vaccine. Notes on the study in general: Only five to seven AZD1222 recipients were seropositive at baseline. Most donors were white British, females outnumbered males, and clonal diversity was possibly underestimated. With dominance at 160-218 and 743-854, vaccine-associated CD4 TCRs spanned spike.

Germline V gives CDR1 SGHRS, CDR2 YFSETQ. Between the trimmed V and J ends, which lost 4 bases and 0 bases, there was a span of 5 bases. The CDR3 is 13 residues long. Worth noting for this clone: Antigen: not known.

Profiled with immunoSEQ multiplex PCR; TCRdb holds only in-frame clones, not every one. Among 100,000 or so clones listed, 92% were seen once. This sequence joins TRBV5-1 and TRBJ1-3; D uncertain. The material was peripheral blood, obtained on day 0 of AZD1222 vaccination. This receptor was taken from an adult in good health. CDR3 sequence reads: CASSVDSGNTIYF. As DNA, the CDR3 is TGCGCCAGCAGCGTCGACTCTGGAAACACCATATATTTT.